A single sample is the source of the 31 T cell receptor beta chains below, sequenced in a study of blood T cell repertoires in COVID-19 (TCRdb year 2020). To prepare the library, the immunoSEQ multiplex PCR assay was applied. TCRdb holds this immuneACCESS table with in-frame rearrangements only. Some clones are missing; in checked studies, unresolved V genes explain under half, and the rest has no known cause. In this sample the table shows 250,000 to 350,000 clones, roughly 83% of which occur a single time. The ten most abundant clones make up around 1.6% of the sample. The sequenced sample consisted of peripheral blood. The receptors here all came from a human donor with COVID-19, enrolled during active disease. The donor label of this sample is uncertain.

A few counts support this clone. The V and J genes are TRBV5-1 and TRBJ1-4, with 7 bases fitting TRBD1. The CDR3 runs 15 residues. J gave up 5 bases and V 0 bases, and 4 bases lay outside the gene matches. Germline V lookup: CDR1 SGHRS, CDR2 YFSETQ. CDR3 loop: CASSLDTGENEKLFF. The DNA for the CDR3 is TGCGCCAGCAGCTTGGATACAGGGGAGAATGAAAAACTGTTTTTT.

This sequence joins TRBV3-1 (or the pseudogene TRBV3-2) and TRBJ1-5; D possibly corresponds to TRBD1 (5 bases). From germline, CDR1 is LGHDT and CDR2 YNNKEL (reference sequence). This CDR3 region has 15 residues. The ends were cut back, 0 bases at V and 1 base at J, with 7 bases in the middle. CDR3 coding DNA: TGTGCCAGCAGCCAAGACCAGGGCAGCAATCAGCCCCAGCATTTT. Translating gives CASSQDQGSNQPQHF.

The chain couples TRBV30 to TRBJ1-2; D is possibly TRBD1 (6 bases). The germline V and J ends were trimmed by 3 bases and 3 bases, with 14 bases remaining between them. The CDR3 contains 14 residues. Germline V gene lookup returns CDR1 GTSNPN and CDR2 SVGIG (reference sequence). The CDR3 here is CAWRGGGLYYGYTF. DNA for the CDR3: TGTGCCTGGAGAGGGGGGGGATTGTACTATGGCTACACCTTC.

CDR3 sequence (DNA): TGTGCCAGTAGTCCCGGGACAGGGACCCTAGGGCCCACAGATACGCAGTATTTT. Translation gives CASSPGTGTLGPTDTQYF. This chain connects TRBV19 to TRBJ2-3, with 9 bases aligning to TRBD1. The germline gives CDR1 LNHDA, CDR2 SQIVND (reference sequence). The CDR3 has 18 amino acids. With 5 bases clipped from V and 2 bases from J, the junction kept 14 bases outside the gene matches.

The gene calls are TRBV7-9 and TRBJ1-5, with D possibly TRBD1 on 5 matching bases. V gave up 5 bases and J gave up 4 bases, with 12 bases separating them. CDR1 is SEHNR, CDR2 FQNEAQ, per germline (reference sequence). The CDR3 is 14 residues long. CDR3: CASSLDSKNQPQHF. DNA of the CDR3: TGTGCCAGCAGCCTCGACAGTAAGAATCAGCCCCAGCATTTT.

This clone has more than one count but fewer than ten. Its ends do not fully match the called genes, so a read error is possible. V is TRBV7-7 and J is TRBJ1-3; the D is unclear. Germline loops: CDR1 SSHAT, CDR2 FNYEAQ (reference sequence). The length of the CDR3 is 17 residues. The CDR3 sequence is CASSLAQPGSSGNTIYF. The CDR3, as DNA: TGTGCTAGCAGCTTAGCGCAACCGGGGAGCTCTGGAAACACCATATATTTT.

The genes are TRBV19 and TRBJ1-1; D unclear. The CDR3 totals 14 residues. V was pared by 5 bases and J by 7 bases, with 17 bases between. CDR1 LNHDA and CDR2 SQIVND come from the germline V gene (reference sequence). In nucleotides, the CDR3 is TGTGCCAGTAGTCTCCTCGGGGTTTCCAGTGAAGCTTTCTTT. Amino acids: CASSLLGVSSEAFF.

The V gene is TRBV7-3, the J gene TRBJ2-1; TRBD1 matches at 7 bases. Trimming removed 5 bases from V and 5 bases from J; junction bases left unmatched: 18. Germline V gene data show CDR1 as SGHTA and CDR2 as FQGTGA. This CDR3 has 18 residues. Here the CDR3 reads CASSRRGGTAGSHNEQFF. The CDR3 DNA reads as TGTGCCAGCAGCCGAAGAGGGGGCACGGCAGGGTCCCACAATGAGCAGTTCTTC.

The chain combines TRBV30 with TRBJ2-4; 9 bases line up with TRBD2. V lost 0 bases to trimming and J lost 6 bases; unmatched junction nucleotides: 12. The CDR3 has 17 residues. Germline V gives CDR1 GTSNPN, CDR2 SVGIG (reference sequence). The CDR3 sequence: CAWSVPTSGFSGNIQYF. CDR3 bases: TGTGCCTGGAGTGTCCCGACTAGCGGATTTTCCGGAAACATTCAGTACTTC.

This clone was detected only a few times. This chain links TRBV11-3 with TRBJ2-1; TRBD1 matches at 12 bases. V lost 1 base, J lost 7 bases, and 5 bases stayed unmatched. Germline CDR1 is SGHNT and CDR2 is YENEEA. CDR3 length: 16 amino acids. This CDR3 is CASSLGGTGGWNEQFF. For the CDR3, the DNA is TGTGCCAGCAGCTTAGGGGGGACAGGGGGCTGGAATGAGCAGTTCTTC.

The chain uses TRBV19 and TRBJ2-5; 7 nucleotides match TRBD1. This CDR3 is 14 amino acids long. Germline V gene lookup returns CDR1 LNHDA and CDR2 SQIVND (reference sequence). J lost 2 bases, V lost 4 bases, and 4 bases had no gene match. The CDR3 region is CASSTGTVQETQYF. The CDR3 DNA is TGTGCCAGTAGTACAGGGACAGTACAAGAGACCCAGTACTTC. Filled out from reference TRBV19 and TRBJ2-5, the complete variable domain reads DGGITQSPKYLFRKEGQNVTLSCEQNLNHDAMYWYRQDPGQGLRLIYYSQIVNDFQKGDIAEGYSVSREKKESFPLTVTSAQKNPTAFYLCASSTGTVQETQYFGPGTRLLVL.

V gene TRBV5-1 combines with J gene TRBJ2-2; D perhaps matches TRBD1 (6 bases). The CDR3 has 15 amino acids. Germline values: CDR1 SGHRS, CDR2 YFSETQ. Trimming removed 2 bases at V and 3 bases at J, with 11 bases between. The CDR3 region has the DNA TGCGCCAGCAGCTTACAGGGTCGCGACACCGGGGAGCTGTTTTTT. It yields the protein CASSLQGRDTGELFF.

The J gene is TRBJ2-5, the V gene TRBV4-1, with TRBD1 matching over 9 bases. The CDR3 runs 20 residues. V shed 0 bases, J shed 5 bases, and the junction held 19 bases outside the gene matches. CDR1 and CDR2 from the germline V gene are MGHRA and YSYEKL. CDR3 protein: CASSQDRRQGVGVRTETQYF. The DNA for the CDR3 is TGCGCCAGCAGCCAAGATAGGCGACAGGGGGTGGGGGTTCGGACGGAGACCCAGTACTTC.

In DNA, the CDR3 is TGCGCCAGCAGCCAACAAGCGGGAGGGAGCACAGATACGCAGTATTTT. This codes for CASSQQAGGSTDTQYF. The V gene is TRBV5-1, the J gene TRBJ2-3, with 10 bases that match TRBD2. Germline CDR1 reads SGHRS; CDR2 reads YFSETQ. This CDR3 comprises 16 residues. V lost 4 bases to trimming and J lost 0 bases; unmatched junction nucleotides: 5.

This clone was picked up many times. This specimen includes other DNA sequences encoding the same CDR3. The chain combines TRBV29-1 with TRBJ2-1, with TRBD2 matching 8 bases. The CDR3 spans 14 residues. Germline CDR1 SQVTM, CDR2 ANQGSEA. V lost 5 bases and J lost 3; bases outside the gene matches: 6. CDR3 in amino acids: CSVSGTSVYNEQFF. CDR3 DNA sequence: TGCAGCGTTTCCGGGACTAGTGTCTACAATGAGCAGTTCTTC.

This clone was observed once. The rearrangement joins TRBV7-9 to TRBJ1-1; possible D gene TRBD1, 6 bases. From germline, CDR1 is SEHNR and CDR2 FQNEAQ (reference sequence). Trimming shortened V by 6 bases and J by 9 bases, and 26 bases separated the two germline ends. The CDR3 is 16 residues long. Written as DNA, the CDR3 is TGTGCCAGCAGTCTTACCGACACAGGGCTGCGGCCCCAAGCTTTCTTT. Protein sequence: CASSLTDTGLRPQAFF.

The sample holds one count of this clone. This specimen includes other DNA sequences encoding the same CDR3. This chain connects TRBV9 to TRBJ2-7, with D possibly matching TRBD1 (6 bases). The length of the CDR3 is 14 residues. V lost 0 bases to trimming and J lost 2 bases, with 9 bases between them. Germline V CDR1 and CDR2: SGDLS, YYNGEE. CDR3 protein: CASSVGAGAYEQYF. The CDR3 nucleotides are TGTGCCAGCAGCGTAGGGGCAGGGGCCTACGAGCAGTACTTC.

The CDR3 spells CASSIGGGEQFF. The CDR3, as DNA: TGTGCCAGTAGTATAGGGGGCGGTGAGCAGTTCTTC. V usage is TRBV19 and J usage is TRBJ2-1, with D maybe TRBD1 (5 bases). V lost 1 base to trimming and J lost 9 bases, with 7 bases between them. Germline V gene data show CDR1 as LNHDA and CDR2 as SQIVND (reference sequence). The CDR3 is made up of 12 amino acids.

V and J are TRBV11-2 and TRBJ2-5; perhaps TRBD1 as D (6 bases). V was trimmed by 2 bases and J by 0 bases, leaving 16 bases between them. CDR3 length: 17 residues. Germline V gives CDR1 SGHAT, CDR2 FQNNGV. The DNA for the CDR3 is TGTGCCAGCAGCTTATTGGGGGCCACTTCGTACCAAGAGACCCAGTACTTC. This encodes CASSLLGATSYQETQYF.

This sequence joins TRBV12-3 or TRBV12-4 and TRBJ2-5; 10 nucleotides agree with TRBD2. The trim removed 10 bases at V and 3 bases at J, leaving 5 bases unmatched. The CDR3 consists of 13 residues. The CDR3 sequence is CATSGLAKETQYF. The CDR3 bases are TGTGCCACTTCGGGACTAGCGAAAGAGACCCAGTACTTC.

The V and J genes are TRBV4-3 and TRBJ2-5, with D perhaps TRBD1 (5 bases). V was cut by 5 bases and J by 5 bases, with 18 bases left in between. Germline lookup yields CDR1 LGHNA and CDR2 YSLEER. The CDR3 has 15 residues. CDR3 in amino acids: CASSLSRGEVETQYF. The CDR3 nucleotides read TGCGCCAGCAGCTTAAGTAGGGGCGAGGTTGAGACCCAGTACTTC.

This clone was detected a few times. V is TRBV5-5 and J is TRBJ2-6; D is possibly TRBD2 (5 bases). V shed 2 bases and J shed 4 bases, with 19 bases lying between them. CDR1 is SGHKS, CDR2 YYEKEE, per germline (reference sequence). The CDR3 length is 18 residues. In nucleotides, the CDR3 is TGTGCCAGCAGCTTCAGGCCCCACGGGGTAACGGGGGCCAACGTCCTGACTTTC. Its translation is CASSFRPHGVTGANVLTF.

As DNA, the CDR3 is TGTGCCAGCAGCCGGGAGGGCCAGCAGTACTTC. As protein: CASSREGQQYF. The chain links TRBV6-5 to TRBJ2-7, with 8 bases lining up with TRBD2. This CDR3 region has 11 residues. With V trimmed by 6 bases and J by 8 bases, 3 bases remained unmatched. Germline CDR1 reads MNHEY; CDR2 reads SVGAGI.

The chain recombines TRBV7-3 with TRBJ2-1, with a weak D call TRBD1 (6 bases). Germline lookup yields CDR1 SGHTA and CDR2 FQGTGA. The CDR3 is 14 amino acids. V shed 5 bases and J shed 5 bases, with 13 bases lying between them. The chain's CDR3 is CASSPPGHNNEQFF. The CDR3 DNA sequence: TGTGCCAGCAGCCCCCCGGGACACAACAATGAGCAGTTCTTC.

This sequence joins TRBV19 and TRBJ2-5; D may be TRBD2 (6 bases). Germline loops: CDR1 LNHDA, CDR2 SQIVND (reference sequence). The CDR3 is made up of 14 amino acids. The ends were cut back, 3 bases at V and 4 bases at J, with 12 bases in the middle. In nucleotides, the CDR3 is TGTGCCAGTAGTATTATGGGAGGTCGAGAGACCCAGTACTTC. Its protein product is CASSIMGGRETQYF.

The CDR3: CASREGNYGYTF. The CDR3 region has the DNA TGTGCCAGTCGGGAGGGCAACTATGGCTACACCTTC. The V gene is TRBV2, the J gene TRBJ1-2; D is unclear. CDR1 is SNHLY and CDR2 is FYNNEI in the germline V gene. The V and J ends lost 9 bases and 2 bases respectively, with 10 bases between them. This CDR3 has 12 residues.

This clone was recorded only once. The chain links TRBV11-2 to TRBJ2-3; maybe TRBD1 (6 bases). V was pared by 5 bases and J by 5 bases, with 17 bases between. The CDR3 sequence is 15 residues long. Germline values: CDR1 SGHAT, CDR2 FQNNGV. CDR3 amino acids: CASSPTRPRGDTQYF. In DNA form, the CDR3 reads TGTGCCAGCAGCCCCACCAGACCCAGGGGAGATACGCAGTATTTT.

The V gene is TRBV9, the J gene TRBJ2-5; D perhaps matches TRBD2 (5 bases). The CDR3 has 14 amino acids. Germline CDR1 and CDR2: SGDLS and YYNGEE. V was clipped by 2 bases and J by 5 bases, with 13 bases between them. CDR3 in amino acids: CASSVAGSSETQYF. CDR3 DNA: TGTGCCAGCAGCGTTGCGGGTAGCTCGGAGACCCAGTACTTC. Together with reference TRBV9 and TRBJ2-5, the CDR3 gives the full variable domain: DSGVTQTPKHLITATGQRVTLRCSPRSGDLSVYWYQQSLDQGLQFLIQYYNGEERAKGNILERFSAQQFPDLHSELNLSSLELGDSALYFCASSVAGSSETQYFGPGTRLLVL.

Only a few counts were recorded for this clone. J is TRBJ1-4 and V is TRBV19; 7 positions match TRBD1. The germline V gene has CDR1 LNHDA and CDR2 SQIVND (reference sequence). Germline trimming cut 5 bases from V and 3 bases from J; bases unmatched to any gene: 6. The CDR3 consists of 15 residues. As DNA, the CDR3 is TGTGCCAGTAGTCCTCGGACAGGCTCTAATGAAAAACTGTTTTTT. Its protein product is CASSPRTGSNEKLFF.

V is TRBV2 and J is TRBJ1-1; D possibly corresponds to TRBD1 (5 bases). The CDR3 loop spans 15 amino acids. The germline V gene encodes CDR1 SNHLY and CDR2 FYNNEI. Trimming cost V 2 bases and J 5 bases, with 15 bases left between them. Written as DNA, the CDR3 is TGTGCCAGCAGTGAATCAGGGTATCATGGGACTGAAGCTTTCTTT. Translating it yields CASSESGYHGTEAFF.

A remark on this clone: The sample holds other DNA sequences that translate to the same CDR3. V gene TRBV6-5 combines with J gene TRBJ1-1; D might be TRBD1 (6 bases). Germline V CDR1 and CDR2: MNHEY, SVGAGI. V was clipped by 5 bases and J by 1 base, with 8 bases between them. The CDR3 consists of 13 residues. As DNA, the CDR3 is TGTGCCAGCAGTCCGACAGGGAACACTGAAGCTTTCTTT. Its translation: CASSPTGNTEAFF.